These T cell receptor beta chains were read from a single sample in a study of blood T cell repertoires in COVID-19. The table came from immunoSEQ multiplex PCR; TCRdb's copy has only in-frame clones and leaves some out. The data hold around 250,000 clones, with about 83% observed a single time. Sequences were obtained from peripheral blood. These receptor sequences come from an elderly man with acute or convalescent COVID-19. Both conserved end residues are part of each CDR3. The D gene is left open where the match is weak. Size tells how often a clone was seen (once, few, many) or the class of an expanded clone, and some rows leave it out.

>TRBV6-5|TRBJ1-1|TRBD1|.
TGTGCCAGCACCATACAGGGGGGAAGAGGTACTGAAGCTTTCTTT
CASTIQGGRGTEAFF
>TRBV5-6|TRBJ1-1|.|.
TGTGCCAGCAGATACAGGGCGAACACTGAAGCTTTCTTT
CASRYRANTEAFF
>TRBV19|TRBJ1-5|TRBD1|.
TGTGCCCTTGGACAGGGGAATCAGCCCCAGCATTTT
CALGQGNQPQHF
>TRBV28|TRBJ2-7|.|.
TGTGCCAGCACTTCCCCCGGAGAATCCTACGAGCAGTACTTC
CASTSPGESYEQYF
>TRBV18|TRBJ2-5|.|.
TGTGCCAGCTCACCTACAGGGCCCGAAGAGACCCAATACTTC
CASSPTGPEETQYF
>TRBV5-1|TRBJ1-4|.|.
TGCGCCAGCAGCCAATGGGCGTCAGACACTAATGAAAAACTGTTTTTT
CASSQWASDTNEKLFF
>TRBV5-1|TRBJ2-5|TRBD1|.
TGCGCCAGCAGCTTGGCCGGGACAGGCTGGGGAGAGACCCAGTACTTC
CASSLAGTGWGETQYF
>TRBV4-2|TRBJ2-7|.|.
TGTGCCAGCAGCCACTCTAGCAGCCCCTACGAGCAGTACTTC
CASSHSSSPYEQYF
>TRBV6-2/TRBV6-3|TRBJ2-3|TRBD1|.
TGTGCCAGCAGCCAAGGGGGCCTCACAGATACGCAGTATTTT
CASSQGGLTDTQYF
>TRBV7-9|TRBJ2-1|TRBD2|.
TGTGCCAGCAGCTTGGTGGGAGGGAGCTCCTACAATGAGCAGTTCTTC
CASSLVGGSSYNEQFF
>TRBV7-3|TRBJ2-1|.|few
TGTGCCAGCAGCTTAATGGCTACAAGAGGTTTATACAATGAGCAGTTCTTC
CASSLMATRGLYNEQFF
>TRBV7-9|TRBJ1-1|.|few
TGTGCCAGCAGCTTAACCGGGACTGAAGCTTTCTTT
CASSLTGTEAFF
>TRBV7-9|TRBJ2-2|TRBD1|.
TGTGCCAGCAGCTTCGCTCAAAGGGGGCTAGAGGCCGGGGAGCTGTTTTTT
CASSFAQRGLEAGELFF
>TRBV5-4|TRBJ1-1|.|.
TGTGCCAGCAGTCTTCCCCGAGCGAACACTGAAGCTTTCTTT
CASSLPRANTEAFF
>TRBV5-1|TRBJ2-1|TRBD2|.
TGCGCCAGCAGCTTCCAAGCGGGAGGAAGGAATGAGCAGTTCTTC
CASSFQAGGRNEQFF
>TRBV5-6|TRBJ1-3|.|.
TGTGCCAGCAGCTTGGGCAGGGGTGGAAACACCATATATTTT
CASSLGRGGNTIYF
>TRBV25-1|TRBJ1-6|.|few
TGTGCCAGCAGTGAATTAGCCCCTAATCGATCACCCCTCCACTTT
CASSELAPNRSPLHF
>TRBV28|TRBJ1-5|TRBD1|.
TGTGCCAGCAGCCCACGACAGGGGATTGGTAGCAATCAGCCCCAGCATTTT
CASSPRQGIGSNQPQHF
>TRBV5-1|TRBJ2-1|.|.
TGCGCCAGCAGCTTAAAAGGGGTTGAGAAGCAGTTCTTC
CASSLKGVEKQFF
>TRBV7-2|TRBJ1-5|.|.
TGTGCCAGCAGCTTAGAACAGATAAGCAATCAGCCCCAGCATTTT
CASSLEQISNQPQHF
>TRBV11-1|TRBJ1-4|.|.
TGTGCCAGCAGCCCAGAGGGGGGGACTAATGAAAAACTGTTTTTT
CASSPEGGTNEKLFF
>TRBV5-1|TRBJ2-7|.|.
TGCGCCAGCAGCTCCGGTTACTACGAGCAGTACTTC
CASSSGYYEQYF
>TRBV29-1|TRBJ2-3|TRBD2|.
TGCAGCGTTGCGGCGGGGGGAATAACAGATACGCAGTATTTT
CSVAAGGITDTQYF
>TRBV5-1|TRBJ1-2|TRBD1|.
TGCGCCAGCAGCTTGGAACAGGGGGAGAACTATGGCTACACCTTC
CASSLEQGENYGYTF
>TRBV2|TRBJ1-5|TRBD1|once
TGTGCCAGCACCCAGGGGGACCAGCCCCAGCATTTT
CASTQGDQPQHF
>TRBV7-2|TRBJ2-7|.|.
TGTGCCAGCAGTCTTCTATACGAGCAGTACTTC
CASSLLYEQYF
>TRBV28|TRBJ1-1|.|.
TGTGCCAGCAGTTTGGGCCGGGGGTTGAACACTGAAGCTTTCTTT
CASSLGRGLNTEAFF
>TRBV28|TRBJ2-2|.|.
TGTGCCAGTGACAGCCCGAACACCGGGGAGCTGTTTTTT
CASDSPNTGELFF
>TRBV28|TRBJ2-7|TRBD1|.
TGTGCCAGCAGTCCAGGGGGCCTAGTCCTGGAGCAGTACTTC
CASSPGGLVLEQYF
>TRBV19|TRBJ2-5|.|.
TGTGCCAGTAGTAGGCTCCCTCAAGAGACCCAGTACTTC
CASSRLPQETQYF
>TRBV4-3|TRBJ2-2|.|.
TGCGCCAGCAGCCAAGAGGTTGGAGGCACCGGGGAGCTGTTTTTT
CASSQEVGGTGELFF
>TRBV9|TRBJ1-2|.|.
TGTGCCAGCAGCGTAATGGAGGGTAGGAGCTATGGCTACACCTTC
CASSVMEGRSYGYTF
>TRBV6-2/TRBV6-3|TRBJ1-2|.|few
TGTGCCAGCAGTTACCCAGGGGCGTCTAGCTATGGCTACACCTTC
CASSYPGASSYGYTF
>TRBV28|TRBJ1-5|.|.
TGTGCCAGCAGTTTGGGGGGGGCTCTTCAGCCCCAGCATTTT
CASSLGGALQPQHF
>TRBV14|TRBJ2-7|.|once
TGTGCCAGCAGTTGGGCGACAGGACTCTACGAGCAGTACTTC
CASSWATGLYEQYF
>TRBV5-1|TRBJ1-3|.|once
TGCGCCAGCAGCTTGGCCCCGGGAGTCAGCTCTGGAAACACCATATATTTT
CASSLAPGVSSGNTIYF
>TRBV28|TRBJ2-3|.|.
TGTGCCAGCAGTTTATCTCTTACAGATACGCAGTATTTT
CASSLSLTDTQYF
>TRBV7-2|TRBJ2-7|.|.
TGTGCCAGCTCGAGAGCGAAGGTCTACGAGCAGTACTTC
CASSRAKVYEQYF
>TRBV3-1/TRBV3-2|TRBJ1-1|.|.
TGTGCCAGCGCCGACCCAGGGGTGAACACTGAAGCTTTCTTT
CASADPGVNTEAFF
>TRBV12-3/TRBV12-4|TRBJ1-3|.|.
TGTGCCAGCAGCCGGGGATCTGGAAACACCATATATTTT
CASSRGSGNTIYF